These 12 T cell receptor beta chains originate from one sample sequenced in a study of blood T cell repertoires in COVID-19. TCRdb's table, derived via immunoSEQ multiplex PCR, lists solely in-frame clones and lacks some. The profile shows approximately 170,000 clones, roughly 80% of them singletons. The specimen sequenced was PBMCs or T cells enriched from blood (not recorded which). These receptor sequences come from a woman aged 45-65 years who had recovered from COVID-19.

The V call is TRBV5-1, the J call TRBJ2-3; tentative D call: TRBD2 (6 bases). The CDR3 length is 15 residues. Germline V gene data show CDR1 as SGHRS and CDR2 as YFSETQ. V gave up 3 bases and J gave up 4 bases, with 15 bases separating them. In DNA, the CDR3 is TGCGCCAGCAGCTCCGGACTATATCCCTCAGATACGCAGTATTTT. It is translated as CASSSGLYPSDTQYF.

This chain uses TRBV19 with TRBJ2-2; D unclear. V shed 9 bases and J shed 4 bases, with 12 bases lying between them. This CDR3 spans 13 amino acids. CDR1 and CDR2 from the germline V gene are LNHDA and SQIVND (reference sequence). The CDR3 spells CASALILTGELFF. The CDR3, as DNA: TGTGCCAGCGCACTCATCCTCACCGGGGAGCTGTTTTTT.

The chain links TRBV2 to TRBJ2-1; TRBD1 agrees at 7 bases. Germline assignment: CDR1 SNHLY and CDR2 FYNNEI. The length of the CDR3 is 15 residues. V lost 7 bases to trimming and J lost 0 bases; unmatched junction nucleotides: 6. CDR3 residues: CASTKGQSSYNEQFF. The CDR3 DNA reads TGTGCCAGCACAAAGGGACAGAGCTCCTACAATGAGCAGTTCTTC.

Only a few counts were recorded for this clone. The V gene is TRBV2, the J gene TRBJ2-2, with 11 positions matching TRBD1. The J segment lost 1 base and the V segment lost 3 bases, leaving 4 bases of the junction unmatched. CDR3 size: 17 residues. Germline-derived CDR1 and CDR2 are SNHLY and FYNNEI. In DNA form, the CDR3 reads TGTGCCAGCAGTGAGGGGACAGGGGGTAAGAACACCGGGGAGCTGTTTTTT. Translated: CASSEGTGGKNTGELFF.

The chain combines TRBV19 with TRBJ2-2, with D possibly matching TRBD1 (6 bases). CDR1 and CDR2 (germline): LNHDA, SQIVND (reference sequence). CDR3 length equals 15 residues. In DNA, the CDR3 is TGTGCAACGACAGGTGCCCAGACGAACACCGGGGAGCTGTTTTTT. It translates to CATTGAQTNTGELFF.

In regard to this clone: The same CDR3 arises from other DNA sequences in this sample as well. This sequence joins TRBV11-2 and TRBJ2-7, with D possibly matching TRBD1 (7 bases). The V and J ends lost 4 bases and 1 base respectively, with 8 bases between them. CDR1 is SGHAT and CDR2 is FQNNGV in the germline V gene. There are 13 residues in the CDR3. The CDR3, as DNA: TGTGCCAGCAGCTCAGGGGGGTCCTACGAGCAGTACTTC. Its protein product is CASSSGGSYEQYF.

The CDR3 reads CAIRGPSGGYNEQFF. The CDR3 DNA is TGTGCCATCAGGGGCCCCAGCGGAGGTTACAATGAGCAGTTCTTC. The genes are TRBV10-3 and TRBJ2-1; a weak D match, TRBD2 (5 bases). This CDR3 contains 15 residues. V lost 6 bases and J 4 bases, leaving 16 bases between the germline ends. In germline, CDR1 is ENHRY, CDR2 SYGVKD.

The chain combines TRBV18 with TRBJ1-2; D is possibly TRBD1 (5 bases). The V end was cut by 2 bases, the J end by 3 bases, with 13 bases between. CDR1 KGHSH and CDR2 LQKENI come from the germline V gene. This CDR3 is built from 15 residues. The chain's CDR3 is CASSPGVGPDYGYTF. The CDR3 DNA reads TGTGCCAGCTCACCAGGGGTGGGGCCTGACTATGGCTACACCTTC.

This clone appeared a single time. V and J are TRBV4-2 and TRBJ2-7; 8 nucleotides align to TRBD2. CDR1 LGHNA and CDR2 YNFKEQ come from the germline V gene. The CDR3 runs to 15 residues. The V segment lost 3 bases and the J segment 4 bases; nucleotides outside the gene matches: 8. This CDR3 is CASSHTGTSLYEQYF. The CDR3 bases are TGTGCCAGCAGCCACACCGGGACTAGTCTTTACGAGCAGTACTTC.

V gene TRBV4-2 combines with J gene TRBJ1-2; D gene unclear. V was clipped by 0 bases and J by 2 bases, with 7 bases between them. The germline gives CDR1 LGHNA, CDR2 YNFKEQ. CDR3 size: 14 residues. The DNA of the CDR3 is TGTGCCAGCAGCCAAGATCTACAGAACTATGGCTACACCTTC. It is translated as CASSQDLQNYGYTF.

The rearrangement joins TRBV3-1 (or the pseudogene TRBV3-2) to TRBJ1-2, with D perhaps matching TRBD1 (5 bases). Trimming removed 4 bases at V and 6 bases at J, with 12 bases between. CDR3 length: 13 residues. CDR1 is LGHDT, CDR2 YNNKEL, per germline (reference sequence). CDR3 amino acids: CASSLRDSDGYTF. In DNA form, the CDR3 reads TGTGCCAGCAGCCTACGGGACTCAGATGGCTACACCTTC.

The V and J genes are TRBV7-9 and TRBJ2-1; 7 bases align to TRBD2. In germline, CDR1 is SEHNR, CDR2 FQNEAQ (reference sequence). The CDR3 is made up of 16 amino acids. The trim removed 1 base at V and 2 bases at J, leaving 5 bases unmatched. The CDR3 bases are TGTGCCAGCAGCTTAGGCGGGGGAGTGGCCTACAATGAGCAGTTCTTC. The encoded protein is CASSLGGGVAYNEQFF. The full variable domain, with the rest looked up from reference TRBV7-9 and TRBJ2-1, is DTGVSQNPRHKITKRGQNVTFRCDPISEHNRLYWYRQTLGQGPEFLTYFQNEAQLEKSRLLSDRFSAERPKGSFSTLEIQRTEQGDSAMYLCASSLGGGVAYNEQFFGPGTRLTVL.